The 3 T cell receptor beta chains below all came from one sample that was sequenced in a study of blood T cell repertoires in COVID-19. Clones were sequenced by immunoSEQ multiplex PCR, and TCRdb holds only the in-frame ones, with some missing. The table shows about 190,000 clones, with under 80% occurring only once. The specimen sequenced was peripheral blood. The source of these receptors is a man aged 50 to 60 who had recovered from COVID-19.

The chain is built from TRBV12-3 or TRBV12-4 and TRBJ2-1; tentatively, D is TRBD1 (5 bases). The CDR3 totals 13 residues. Trimming took 7 bases from V and 0 from J, leaving 7 bases between them. For the CDR3, the DNA is TGTGCCAGCACTAGGGGCTCCTACAATGAGCAGTTCTTC. It specifies CASTRGSYNEQFF.

J is TRBJ1-2 and V is TRBV9; D may be TRBD1 (5 bases). The CDR3 consists of 14 residues. The V end lost 4 bases, the J end lost 2 bases, and 12 bases lay between the germline ends. Germline CDR1 and CDR2: SGDLS and YYNGEE. The CDR3: CASSLSGGNYGYTF. CDR3 nucleotides: TGTGCCAGCAGCCTTAGTGGGGGGAACTATGGCTACACCTTC.

The rearrangement uses TRBV4-3 and TRBJ2-7, with 8 bases lining up with TRBD1. Germline-derived CDR1 and CDR2 are LGHNA and YSLEER. V was clipped by 0 bases and J by 3 bases; unmatched bases: 4. The CDR3 contains 15 residues. The CDR3 DNA reads TGCGCCAGCAGCCAAGAATGGACAGGGAGCTACGAGCAGTACTTC. The encoded protein is CASSQEWTGSYEQYF.